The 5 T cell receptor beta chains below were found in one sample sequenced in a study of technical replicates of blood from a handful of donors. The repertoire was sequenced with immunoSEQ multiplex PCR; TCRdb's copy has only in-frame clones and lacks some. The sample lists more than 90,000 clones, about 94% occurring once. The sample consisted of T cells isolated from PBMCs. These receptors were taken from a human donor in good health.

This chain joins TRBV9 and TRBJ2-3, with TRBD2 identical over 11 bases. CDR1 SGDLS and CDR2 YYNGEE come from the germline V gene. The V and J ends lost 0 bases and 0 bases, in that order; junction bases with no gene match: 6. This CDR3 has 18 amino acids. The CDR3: CASSVASGGPSSTDTQYF. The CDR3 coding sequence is TGTGCCAGCAGCGTAGCTAGCGGGGGGCCGAGCAGCACAGATACGCAGTATTTT.

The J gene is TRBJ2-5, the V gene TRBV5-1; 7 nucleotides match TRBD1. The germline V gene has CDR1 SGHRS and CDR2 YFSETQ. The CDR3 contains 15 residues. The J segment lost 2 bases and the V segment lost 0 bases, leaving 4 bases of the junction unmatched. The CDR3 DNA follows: TGCGCCAGCAGCTTGGGACAGGGCCCGCAAGAGACCCAGTACTTC. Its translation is CASSLGQGPQETQYF.

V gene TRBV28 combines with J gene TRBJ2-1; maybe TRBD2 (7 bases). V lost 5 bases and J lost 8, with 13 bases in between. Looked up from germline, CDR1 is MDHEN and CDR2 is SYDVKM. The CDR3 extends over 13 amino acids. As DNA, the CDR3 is TGTGCCAGCAGTCTAGGGGGGGAGGATGAGCAGTTCTTC. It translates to CASSLGGEDEQFF.

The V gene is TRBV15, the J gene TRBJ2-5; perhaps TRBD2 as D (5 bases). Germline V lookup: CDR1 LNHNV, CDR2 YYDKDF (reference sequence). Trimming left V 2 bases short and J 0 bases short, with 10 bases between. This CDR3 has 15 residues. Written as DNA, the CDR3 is TGTGCCACCAGCAGAATCAGCGGAGACCAAGAGACCCAGTACTTC. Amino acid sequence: CATSRISGDQETQYF.

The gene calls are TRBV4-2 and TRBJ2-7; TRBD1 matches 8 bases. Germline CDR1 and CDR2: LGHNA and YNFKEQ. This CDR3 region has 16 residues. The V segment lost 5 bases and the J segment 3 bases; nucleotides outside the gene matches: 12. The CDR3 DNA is TGTGCCAGCAGCACATGGACAGGGTTTCAGGTCTACGAGCAGTACTTC. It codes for CASSTWTGFQVYEQYF.